Listed here are 13 T cell receptor beta chains from one sample, sequenced in a study of Ad26.COV2.S vaccination and SARS-CoV-2 variants. Treatment defined: roughly 18 received Ad26.COV2.S at low or high dose, single or two shots; 5 received placebo; per-sample allocation not given. Samples came from day 63 after the first vaccine or placebo injection. Assay used: immunoSEQ multiplex PCR; TCRdb lists only in-frame clones, some missing. The data contain 450,000 to 550,000 clones, approximately 90% of them singletons. The sample was peripheral blood, taken in a trial of Ad26.COV2.S vaccine versus placebo. The receptors stem from a person aged 18-60 years who received the Ad26.COV2.S COVID-19 vaccine or a placebo.

The chain recombines TRBV18 with TRBJ2-6; D uncertain. The germline CDR1 and CDR2 sequences are KGHSH and LQKENI. This CDR3 contains 13 residues. V lost 9 bases to trimming and J lost 0 bases, with 6 bases between them. CDR3 protein: CASADSGANVLTF. CDR3 in DNA: TGTGCCAGTGCAGACTCTGGGGCCAACGTCCTGACTTTC.

The gene calls are TRBV7-3 and TRBJ1-1; D may be TRBD1 (5 bases). V was cut by 5 bases and J by 6 bases, with 19 bases left in between. Germline CDR1 and CDR2: SGHTA and FQGTGA. CDR3 size: 15 residues. Here the CDR3 reads CASSPNLIAGPEAFF. The CDR3 DNA is TGTGCCAGCAGCCCCAACTTAATAGCGGGACCTGAAGCTTTCTTT.

This clone is a singleton in its sample. The chain is built from TRBV24-1 and TRBJ2-2, with D unclear. Germline V gene lookup returns CDR1 KGHDR and CDR2 SFDVKD. This CDR3 spans 13 amino acids. V was shortened by 5 bases and J by 6 bases, with 9 bases between the two germline ends. The CDR3 sequence: CATSGVNSGELFF. In DNA, the CDR3 is TGTGCCACCAGTGGGGTGAATTCCGGGGAGCTGTTTTTT.

This clone showed up just a few times. The chain uses TRBV20-1 and TRBJ1-1; possible D gene TRBD1, 6 bases. Germline CDR1 is DFQATT and CDR2 is SNEGSKA (reference sequence). The length of the CDR3 is 13 residues. V lost 3 bases to trimming and J lost 7 bases, with 15 bases between them. The CDR3, as DNA: TGCAGTGCTAGTCCCCAGGGGTTGGGTGAAGCTTTCTTT. Its translation is CSASPQGLGEAFF.

The chain recombines TRBV19 with TRBJ1-1, with D maybe TRBD1 (5 bases). Germline V gene sequence: CDR1 LNHDA, CDR2 SQIVND (reference sequence). The germline V and J ends were trimmed by 3 bases and 4 bases, with 15 bases remaining between them. This CDR3 region has 15 residues. CDR3 in amino acids: CASSIITGRGTEAFF. In nucleotides, the CDR3 is TGTGCCAGTAGTATTATCACAGGTCGTGGCACTGAAGCTTTCTTT.

This clone was detected only once. The chain links TRBV6-5 to TRBJ1-5; D is unclear. This CDR3 contains 15 residues. With 0 bases removed from V and 2 bases from J, the gap between germline ends came to 8 bases. CDR1 MNHEY and CDR2 SVGAGI come from the germline V gene. CDR3 sequence reads: CASSYSGSRNQPQHF. The CDR3 region has the DNA TGTGCCAGCAGTTACTCTGGCAGCCGCAATCAGCCCCAGCATTTT.

V usage is TRBV19 and J usage is TRBJ2-1; D might be TRBD1 (5 bases). This CDR3 contains 15 residues. CDR1 LNHDA and CDR2 SQIVND come from the germline V gene (reference sequence). The V end lost 7 bases, the J end lost 0 bases, and 13 bases lay between the germline ends. The CDR3 region is CASKNRMSSYNEQFF. CDR3 DNA sequence: TGTGCCAGTAAAAACAGGATGAGCTCCTACAATGAGCAGTTCTTC. Using reference TRBV19 and TRBJ2-1 for the parts outside the CDR3, the full variable domain is DGGITQSPKYLFRKEGQNVTLSCEQNLNHDAMYWYRQDPGQGLRLIYYSQIVNDFQKGDIAEGYSVSREKKESFPLTVTSAQKNPTAFYLCASKNRMSSYNEQFFGPGTRLTVL.

The chain couples TRBV5-1 to TRBJ2-5; possibly TRBD2 for D (5 bases). The germline gives CDR1 SGHRS, CDR2 YFSETQ. The CDR3 is 15 amino acids. The germline V and J ends were trimmed by 0 bases and 2 bases, with 11 bases remaining between them. CDR3 protein: CASSLAASRQETQYF. DNA for the CDR3: TGCGCCAGCAGCTTGGCCGCTAGCAGACAAGAGACCCAGTACTTC.

V usage is TRBV18 and J usage is TRBJ1-5; TRBD1 might be the D (6 bases). The length of the CDR3 is 15 residues. Germline V gene data show CDR1 as KGHSH and CDR2 as LQKENI. V gave up 2 bases and J gave up 4 bases, with 12 bases separating them. Here the CDR3 DNA reads TGTGCCAGCTCACCATCACAGGGTCCGAATCAGCCCCAGCATTTT. It codes for CASSPSQGPNQPQHF.

The V call is TRBV5-6, the J call TRBJ1-1, with D uncertain. V lost 3 bases to trimming and J lost 2 bases, with 11 bases between them. The CDR3 loop spans 14 amino acids. Germline loops: CDR1 SGHDT, CDR2 YYEEEE. The CDR3 nucleotides are TGTGCCAGCAGCTCCCCGGGCCACAACACTGAAGCTTTCTTT. It specifies CASSSPGHNTEAFF.

The chain is built from TRBV24-1 and TRBJ2-3; D is undetermined. The CDR3 is 14 amino acids. Trimming removed 3 bases from V and 1 base from J, with 7 bases in between. CDR1 is KGHDR and CDR2 is SFDVKD in the germline V gene. The CDR3 coding sequence is TGTGCCACCAGTGATCCAGCCCGCACAGATACGCAGTATTTT. Amino acids: CATSDPARTDTQYF.

The chain combines TRBV5-1 with TRBJ1-6, with D unclear. The CDR3 has 13 amino acids. V was clipped by 1 base and J by 6 bases, with 5 bases between them. Germline assignment: CDR1 SGHRS and CDR2 YFSETQ. CDR3 in DNA: TGCGCCAGCAGCTTGACCCCTAATTCACCCCTCCACTTT. This sequence encodes CASSLTPNSPLHF.

This sequence joins TRBV28 and TRBJ2-7; no definite D call. The CDR3 consists of 10 residues. V was clipped by 2 bases and J by 5 bases, with 1 base between them. Germline CDR1 is MDHEN and CDR2 is SYDVKM. CDR3 region: CASSLNEQYF. The CDR3, as DNA: TGTGCCAGCAGTTTAAACGAGCAGTACTTC.